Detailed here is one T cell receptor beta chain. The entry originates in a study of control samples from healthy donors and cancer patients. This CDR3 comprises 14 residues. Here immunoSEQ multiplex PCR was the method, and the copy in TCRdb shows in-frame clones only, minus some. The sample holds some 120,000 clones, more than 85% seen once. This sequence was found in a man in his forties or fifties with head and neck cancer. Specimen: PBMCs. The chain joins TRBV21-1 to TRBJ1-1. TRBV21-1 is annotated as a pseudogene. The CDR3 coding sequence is TGTGCCAGCCACATATCCGACGGGAACACTGAAGCTTTCTTT. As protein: CASHISDGNTEAFF.